The 28 T cell receptor beta chains given below trace back to one sample, sequenced in a study of blood T cell repertoires in COVID-19. Sequencing was performed with immunoSEQ multiplex PCR; in TCRdb, only in-frame clones are kept and a portion is missing. This sample carries 150,000 to 200,000 clones, about four fifths of them seen once, and the ten largest clones take roughly 11%. Sequenced sample: PBMCs or T cells enriched from blood (not recorded which). Every receptor here comes from a man aged 45-65 years who had recovered from COVID-19.

This clone has a single count. V usage is TRBV7-2 and J usage is TRBJ1-6, with D possibly TRBD1 on 6 matching bases. Germline V gene lookup returns CDR1 SGHTA and CDR2 FQGNSA. With 5 bases removed from V and 0 bases from J, the gap between germline ends came to 14 bases. The CDR3 is made up of 17 amino acids. The chain's CDR3 is CASSTETGSSYNSPLHF. The CDR3 region has the DNA TGTGCCAGCAGCACGGAAACAGGGAGCTCCTATAATTCACCCCTCCACTTT.

This clone is a singleton in its sample. The chain joins TRBV5-1 to TRBJ2-5; 7 bases agree with TRBD1. The CDR3 length is 14 residues. The J segment lost 2 bases and the V segment lost 1 base, leaving 2 bases of the junction unmatched. Germline assignment: CDR1 SGHRS and CDR2 YFSETQ. Here the CDR3 reads CASSLLGQQETQYF. The CDR3 DNA reads as TGCGCCAGCAGCTTGTTGGGACAGCAAGAGACCCAGTACTTC.

This clone was seen just once. V is TRBV5-5 and J is TRBJ2-1; TRBD2 agrees at 13 bases. The CDR3 sequence is 16 residues long. Unmatched junction bases numbered 5, after V lost 3 bases and J lost 5 bases. Looked up from germline, CDR1 is SGHKS and CDR2 is YYEKEE (reference sequence). This CDR3 is CASSSTSGRIDNEQFF. CDR3 bases: TGTGCCAGCAGCTCGACTAGCGGGAGGATCGACAATGAGCAGTTCTTC.

The rearrangement joins TRBV29-1 to TRBJ2-7, with D unresolved. Trimming cost V 2 bases and J 6 bases, with 11 bases left between them. The CDR3 is 12 amino acids. The germline V gene encodes CDR1 SQVTM and CDR2 ANQGSEA. The CDR3 DNA follows: TGCAGCGTTGAATCAGGTCCCTCCGAGCAGTACTTC. This gives the protein CSVESGPSEQYF.

The chain carries TRBV7-9 and TRBJ2-7, with D possibly being TRBD2 (5 bases). The V gene lost 0 bases and the J gene lost 1 base, with 13 bases spanning the gap. CDR1 is SEHNR and CDR2 is FQNEAQ in the germline V gene (reference sequence). There are 16 residues in the CDR3. The CDR3 loop reads CASSLATAAGSYEQYF. The CDR3 DNA sequence: TGTGCCAGCAGCTTAGCCACAGCGGCCGGGTCCTACGAGCAGTACTTC.

V and J are TRBV7-8 and TRBJ2-1; 9 bases are shared with TRBD2. Germline loops: CDR1 SGHVS, CDR2 FQNEAQ. With 1 base clipped from V and 8 bases from J, the junction kept 6 bases outside the gene matches. The length of the CDR3 is 15 residues. CDR3 in amino acids: CASSLVASGKYEQFF. The CDR3 DNA reads TGTGCCAGCAGCTTAGTGGCTAGCGGGAAGTATGAGCAGTTCTTC.

This chain connects TRBV13 to TRBJ2-1; the match to TRBD2 covers 15 bases. There are 14 residues in the CDR3. With 1 base clipped from V and 12 bases from J, the junction kept 1 base outside the gene matches. Germline CDR1 and CDR2: PRHDT and FYEKMQ (reference sequence). The CDR3 loop reads CASSLVGLAGGQFF. The CDR3 DNA reads TGTGCCAGCAGCTTAGTGGGACTAGCGGGAGGGCAGTTCTTC.

The chain joins TRBV7-9 to TRBJ2-1; TRBD2 matches 11 bases. Germline values: CDR1 SEHNR, CDR2 FQNEAQ (reference sequence). The CDR3 spans 17 residues. V gave up 3 bases and J gave up 7 bases; unmatched junction bases: 11. CDR3 nucleotides: TGTGCCAGCAGCTTCGGGGCTAGCGGGGGGCCGAGGAATGAGCAGTTCTTC. Translation: CASSFGASGGPRNEQFF.

The rearrangement links TRBV28 to TRBJ2-7; TRBD2 matches at 8 bases. CDR1 is MDHEN and CDR2 is SYDVKM in the germline V gene. V gave up 7 bases and J gave up 6 bases; unmatched junction bases: 14. CDR3 size: 15 residues. The CDR3 protein is CASISPAGGTREQYF. The CDR3 coding sequence is TGTGCCAGCATATCCCCGGCGGGAGGAACGCGCGAGCAGTACTTC.

This clone appeared once. J is TRBJ2-7 and V is TRBV6-6; tentatively, D is TRBD1 (5 bases). The ends were cut back, 2 bases at V and 5 bases at J, with 10 bases in the middle. Germline V lookup: CDR1 MNHNY, CDR2 SVGAGI (reference sequence). This CDR3 is built from 13 residues. CDR3 DNA: TGTGCCAGCAGTTACGGTGCAGGGAACGAGCAGTACTTC. It yields the protein CASSYGAGNEQYF.

The CDR3 reads CASSQYSRKLFF. The CDR3 region has the DNA TGTGCCAGCAGCCAATACTCGCGAAAACTGTTTTTT. This sequence joins TRBV3-1 (or the pseudogene TRBV3-2) and TRBJ1-4; D ambiguous. Trimming took 2 bases from V and 10 from J, leaving 8 bases between them. The germline CDR1 and CDR2 sequences are LGHDT and YNNKEL (reference sequence). The CDR3 loop spans 12 amino acids.

The chain couples TRBV5-1 to TRBJ2-3, with TRBD2 as a possible D gene (5 bases). CDR1 is SGHRS, CDR2 YFSETQ, per germline. CDR3 size: 16 residues. V lost 4 bases to trimming and J lost 2 bases, with 17 bases between them. The CDR3 sequence: CASSPKDYTTTDTQYF. The CDR3 nucleotides read TGCGCCAGCAGCCCGAAAGACTACACGACCACAGATACGCAGTATTTT.

This clone was picked up a small number of times. The chain links TRBV7-3 to TRBJ2-1, with TRBD2 matching 8 bases. CDR1 is SGHTA and CDR2 is FQGTGA in the germline V gene. V lost 5 bases to trimming and J lost 7 bases; unmatched junction nucleotides: 10. The CDR3 extends over 15 amino acids. The CDR3 DNA reads as TGTGCCAGCAGCCTAGCGGCGGGGGGATTGAATGAGCAGTTCTTC. This gives the protein CASSLAAGGLNEQFF.

The rearrangement uses TRBV29-1 and TRBJ1-2, with D possibly matching TRBD1 (5 bases). The V end was cut by 3 bases, the J end by 8 bases, with 13 bases between. Germline CDR1 SQVTM, CDR2 ANQGSEA. This CDR3 is built from 12 residues. CDR3 loop: CSVDPGGEGYTF. In DNA, the CDR3 is TGCAGCGTTGACCCGGGGGGGGAGGGCTACACCTTC.

The DNA of the CDR3 is TGCGCCAGCAGCGCTGACAGGGGCGGAGAGACCCAGTACTTC. The encoded protein is CASSADRGGETQYF. This chain uses TRBV5-1 with TRBJ2-5; 8 nucleotides align to TRBD1. The V and J ends lost 4 bases and 4 bases, in that order; junction bases with no gene match: 6. CDR1 SGHRS and CDR2 YFSETQ come from the germline V gene. This CDR3 contains 14 residues.

This clone was seen just once. The genes are TRBV5-5 and TRBJ2-1; 9 nucleotides agree with TRBD2. Germline V lookup: CDR1 SGHKS, CDR2 YYEKEE (reference sequence). The CDR3 is 13 residues long. After removal of 1 base from V and 10 bases from J, the junction contained 3 bases not matched to a gene. Here the CDR3 DNA reads TGTGCCAGCAGCTTGCAAGCGGGGGGAGAGCAGTTCTTC. This sequence encodes CASSLQAGGEQFF.

The rearrangement links TRBV19 to TRBJ1-2; D is undetermined. The ends were cut back, 5 bases at V and 5 bases at J, with 15 bases in the middle. The CDR3 has 14 residues. Germline loops: CDR1 LNHDA, CDR2 SQIVND (reference sequence). This CDR3 is CASSSDPTGYGYTF. The DNA for the CDR3 is TGTGCCAGTAGTTCAGACCCGACGGGGTATGGCTACACCTTC.

Worth noting for this clone: One end of the junction does not line up with germline, which may come from a read error. The chain is built from TRBV13 and TRBJ2-4; D is possibly TRBD1 or TRBD2 (6 bases each). There are 17 residues in the CDR3. Germline loops: CDR1 PRHDT, CDR2 FYEKMQ (reference sequence). This CDR3 is CASSLGGSGAAKNIQYF. Here the CDR3 DNA reads TGTGCCAGCAGCCTAGGGGGTAGCGGAGCCGCCAAAAACATTCAGTACTTC.

The V call is TRBV7-6, the J call TRBJ2-3; D gene uncertain. Trimming removed 2 bases at V and 0 bases at J, with 9 bases between. Germline V gene sequence: CDR1 SGHVS, CDR2 FNYEAQ. This CDR3 comprises 15 residues. CDR3 DNA: TGTGCCAGCAGCTTAACGTTACTTAGCACAGATACGCAGTATTTT. Protein: CASSLTLLSTDTQYF.

V gene TRBV30 combines with J gene TRBJ1-2; TRBD1 might be the D (5 bases). The germline V gene encodes CDR1 GTSNPN and CDR2 SVGIG (reference sequence). The ends were cut back, 0 bases at V and 4 bases at J, with 15 bases in the middle. The CDR3 has 15 residues. The CDR3 region has the DNA TGTGCCTGGAGTGTAGGGTCAGGGTCGATCTATGGCTACACCTTC. Its protein product is CAWSVGSGSIYGYTF.

The chain is built from TRBV5-1 and TRBJ2-1; D might be TRBD2 (6 bases). There are 15 residues in the CDR3. The V end lost 0 bases, the J end lost 7 bases, and 14 bases lay between the germline ends. CDR1 is SGHRS and CDR2 is YFSETQ in the germline V gene. CDR3 region: CASSLDGSGHNEQFF. The CDR3 bases are TGCGCCAGCAGCTTGGATGGTAGCGGCCATAATGAGCAGTTCTTC. Complete variable domain (other parts from reference TRBV5-1 and TRBJ2-1): KAGVTQTPRYLIKTRGQQVTLSCSPISGHRSVSWYQQTPGQGLQFLFEYFSETQRNKGNFPGRFSGRQFSNSRSEMNVSTLELGDSALYLCASSLDGSGHNEQFFGPGTRLTVL.

The chain carries TRBV28 and TRBJ1-2; D is undetermined. CDR3 length: 13 residues. CDR1 is MDHEN, CDR2 SYDVKM, per germline. Trimming took off 1 base at V and 8 bases at J, with 11 bases between the two ends. The CDR3 sequence is CASSLSRSAGYTF. For the CDR3, the DNA is TGTGCCAGCAGTTTATCGAGGAGCGCCGGCTACACCTTC.

In this sample, this clone turned up once. The chain is built from TRBV3-1 (or the pseudogene TRBV3-2) and TRBJ1-5, with TRBD1 matching over 9 bases. Germline V CDR1 and CDR2: LGHDT, YNNKEL (reference sequence). The trim removed 2 bases at V and 11 bases at J, leaving 7 bases unmatched. The CDR3 is 14 amino acids. In DNA, the CDR3 is TGTGCCAGCAGCCAAAAGACAGGGGGGGAGGCCCAGCATTTT. Translation gives CASSQKTGGEAQHF.

The CDR3 reads CASSPLGPGVWDTQYF. DNA of the CDR3: TGTGCCAGCTCACCATTGGGACCAGGGGTATGGGATACGCAGTATTTT. The rearrangement uses TRBV18 and TRBJ2-3, with D possibly being TRBD1 (6 bases). This CDR3 contains 16 residues. The germline gives CDR1 KGHSH, CDR2 LQKENI. Trimming took 2 bases from V and 6 from J, leaving 18 bases between them. The full variable domain, rest sourced from reference TRBV18 and TRBJ2-3, is NAGVMQNPRHLVRRRGQEARLRCSPMKGHSHVYWYRQLPEEGLKFMVYLQKENIIDESGMPKERFSAEFPKEGPSILRIQQVVRGDSAAYFCASSPLGPGVWDTQYFGPGTRLTVL.

This chain connects TRBV7-9 to TRBJ2-2; TRBD1 might be the D (5 bases). V was clipped by 5 bases and J by 1 base, with 8 bases between them. The germline V gene encodes CDR1 SEHNR and CDR2 FQNEAQ (reference sequence). CDR3 length equals 14 residues. DNA for the CDR3: TGTGCCAGCAGCCAGCAGGGGAACACCGGGGAGCTGTTTTTT. Protein: CASSQQGNTGELFF.

The chain uses TRBV9 and TRBJ1-3; 7 positions agree with TRBD1. There are 15 residues in the CDR3. Trimming took 3 bases from V and 0 from J; bases not matched to a gene: 3. Germline V lookup: CDR1 SGDLS, CDR2 YYNGEE. The CDR3 protein is CASSATGYSGNTIYF. The CDR3 region has the DNA TGTGCCAGCAGCGCGACAGGGTACTCTGGAAACACCATATATTTT.

The chain uses TRBV5-1 and TRBJ2-5, with 9 bases aligning to TRBD1. Germline values: CDR1 SGHRS, CDR2 YFSETQ. The CDR3 is made up of 16 amino acids. V gave up 0 bases and J gave up 5 bases; unmatched junction bases: 8. The CDR3 loop reads CASSLAGQGEYETQYF. The CDR3 DNA reads TGCGCCAGCAGCTTGGCGGGACAGGGAGAGTACGAGACCCAGTACTTC.

The chain couples TRBV7-3 to TRBJ2-7, with a possible D match to TRBD2 (6 bases). Germline V gene sequence: CDR1 SGHTA, CDR2 FQGTGA. CDR3 size: 13 residues. V lost 2 bases to trimming and J lost 6 bases, with 11 bases between them. The CDR3 loop reads CASSLADGGEQYF. The CDR3 bases are TGTGCCAGCAGCTTAGCGGACGGGGGCGAGCAGTACTTC.